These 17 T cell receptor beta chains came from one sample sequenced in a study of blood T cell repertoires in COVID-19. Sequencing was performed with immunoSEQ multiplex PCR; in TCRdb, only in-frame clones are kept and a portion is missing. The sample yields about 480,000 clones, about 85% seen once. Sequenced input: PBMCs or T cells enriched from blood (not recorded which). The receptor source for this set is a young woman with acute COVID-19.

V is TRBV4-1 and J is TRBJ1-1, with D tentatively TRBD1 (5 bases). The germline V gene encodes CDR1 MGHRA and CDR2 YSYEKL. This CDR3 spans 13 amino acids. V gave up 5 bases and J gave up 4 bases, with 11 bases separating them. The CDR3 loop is CASSSPGLTEAFF. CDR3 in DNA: TGCGCCAGCAGCTCCCCAGGGCTCACTGAAGCTTTCTTT.

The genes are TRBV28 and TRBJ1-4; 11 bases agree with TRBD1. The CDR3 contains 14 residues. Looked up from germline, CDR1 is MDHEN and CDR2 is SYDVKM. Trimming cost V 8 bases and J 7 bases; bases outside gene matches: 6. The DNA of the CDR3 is TGTGCCAGCGCCGGACAGGGGGCTAGTGAAAAACTGTTTTTT. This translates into CASAGQGASEKLFF. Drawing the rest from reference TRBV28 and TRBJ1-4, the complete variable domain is DVKVTQSSRYLVKRTGEKVFLECVQDMDHENMFWYRQDPGLGLRLIYFSYDVKMKEKGDIPEGYSVSREKKERFSLILESASTNQTSMYLCASAGQGASEKLFFGSGTQLSVL.

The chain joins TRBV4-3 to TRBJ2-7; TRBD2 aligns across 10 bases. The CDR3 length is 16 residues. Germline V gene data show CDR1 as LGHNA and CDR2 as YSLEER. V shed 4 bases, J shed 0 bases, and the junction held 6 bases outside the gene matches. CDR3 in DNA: TGCGCCAGCAGCCCTAATCCTAGCGGGAGCTCCTACGAGCAGTACTTC. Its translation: CASSPNPSGSSYEQYF.

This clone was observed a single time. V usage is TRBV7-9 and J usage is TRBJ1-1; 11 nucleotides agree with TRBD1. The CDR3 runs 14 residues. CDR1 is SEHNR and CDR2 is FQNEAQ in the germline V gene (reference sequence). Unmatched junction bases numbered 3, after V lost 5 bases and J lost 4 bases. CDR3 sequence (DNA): TGTGCCAGCAGCGGGACAGGGGGAGGCACTGAAGCTTTCTTT. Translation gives CASSGTGGGTEAFF.

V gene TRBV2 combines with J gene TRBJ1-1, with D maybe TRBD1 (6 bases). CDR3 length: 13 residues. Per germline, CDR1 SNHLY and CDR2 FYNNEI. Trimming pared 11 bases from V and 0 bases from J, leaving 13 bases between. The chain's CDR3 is CAGGQKMNTEAFF. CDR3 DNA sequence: TGTGCCGGCGGACAGAAAATGAACACTGAAGCTTTCTTT.

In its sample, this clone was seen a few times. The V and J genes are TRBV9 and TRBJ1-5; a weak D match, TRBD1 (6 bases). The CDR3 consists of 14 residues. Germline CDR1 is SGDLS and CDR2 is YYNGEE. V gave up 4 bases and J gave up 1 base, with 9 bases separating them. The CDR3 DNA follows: TGTGCCAGCAGCTCACAGGGAAGCAATCAGCCCCAGCATTTT. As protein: CASSSQGSNQPQHF.

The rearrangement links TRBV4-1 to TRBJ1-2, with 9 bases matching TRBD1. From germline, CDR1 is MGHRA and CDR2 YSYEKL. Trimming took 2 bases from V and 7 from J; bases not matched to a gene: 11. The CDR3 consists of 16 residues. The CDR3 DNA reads TGCGCCAGCAGCCAAAAACTACAGGGGGCACATGGTGGCTACACCTTC. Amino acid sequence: CASSQKLQGAHGGYTF.

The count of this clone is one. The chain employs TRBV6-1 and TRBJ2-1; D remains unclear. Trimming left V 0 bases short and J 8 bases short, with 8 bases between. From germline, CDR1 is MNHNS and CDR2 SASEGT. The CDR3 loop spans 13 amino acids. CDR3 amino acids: CASSEAASYEQFF. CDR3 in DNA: TGTGCCAGCAGTGAAGCCGCAAGCTATGAGCAGTTCTTC.

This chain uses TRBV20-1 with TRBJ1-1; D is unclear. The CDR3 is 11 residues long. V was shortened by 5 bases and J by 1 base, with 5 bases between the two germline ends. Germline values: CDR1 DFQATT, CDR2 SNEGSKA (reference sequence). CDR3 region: CSAGGNTEAFF. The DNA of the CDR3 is TGCAGTGCTGGCGGGAACACTGAAGCTTTCTTT.

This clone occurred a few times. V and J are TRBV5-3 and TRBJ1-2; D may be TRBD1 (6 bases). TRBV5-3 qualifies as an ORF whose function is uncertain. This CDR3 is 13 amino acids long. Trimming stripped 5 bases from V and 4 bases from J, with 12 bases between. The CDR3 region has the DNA TGTGCCAGAAGACACAGGGTGCTCTATGGCTACACCTTC. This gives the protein CARRHRVLYGYTF.

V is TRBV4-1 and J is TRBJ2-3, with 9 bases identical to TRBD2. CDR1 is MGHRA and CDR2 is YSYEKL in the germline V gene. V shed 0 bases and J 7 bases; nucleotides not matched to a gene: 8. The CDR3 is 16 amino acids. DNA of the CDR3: TGCGCCAGCAGCCAAGATTGGCCAGCGGGAGGTAATACGCAGTATTTT. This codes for CASSQDWPAGGNTQYF.

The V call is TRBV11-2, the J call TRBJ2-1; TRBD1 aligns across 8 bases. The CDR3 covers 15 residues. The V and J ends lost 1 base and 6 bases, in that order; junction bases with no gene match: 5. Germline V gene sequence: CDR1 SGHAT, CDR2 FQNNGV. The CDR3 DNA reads TGTGCCAGCAGCTTAGTGCAGGGGGCTCGCAATGAGCAGTTCTTC. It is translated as CASSLVQGARNEQFF.

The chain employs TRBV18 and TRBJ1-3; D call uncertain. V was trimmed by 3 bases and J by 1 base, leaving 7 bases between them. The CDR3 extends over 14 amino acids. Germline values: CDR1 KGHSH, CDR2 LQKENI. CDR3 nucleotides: TGTGCCAGCTCACCTGAGAGATCTGGAAACACCATATATTTT. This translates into CASSPERSGNTIYF.

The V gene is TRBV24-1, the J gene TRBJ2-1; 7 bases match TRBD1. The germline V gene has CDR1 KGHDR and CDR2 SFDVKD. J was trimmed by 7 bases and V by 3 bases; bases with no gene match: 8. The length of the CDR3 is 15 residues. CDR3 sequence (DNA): TGTGCCACCAGTGATCACTCACCGACAGGGAATGAGCAGTTCTTC. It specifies CATSDHSPTGNEQFF.

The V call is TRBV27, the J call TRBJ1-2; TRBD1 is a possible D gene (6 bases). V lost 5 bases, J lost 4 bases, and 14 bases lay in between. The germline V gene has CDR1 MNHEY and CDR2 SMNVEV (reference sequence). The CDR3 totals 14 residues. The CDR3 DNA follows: TGTGCCAGCAGTCGGGACACCTACAGCTATGGCTACACCTTC. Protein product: CASSRDTYSYGYTF.

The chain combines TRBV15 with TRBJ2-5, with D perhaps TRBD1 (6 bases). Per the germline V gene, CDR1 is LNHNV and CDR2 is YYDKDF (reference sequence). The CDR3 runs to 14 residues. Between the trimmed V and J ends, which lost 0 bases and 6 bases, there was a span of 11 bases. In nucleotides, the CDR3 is TGTGCCACCAGCAGAGATCAGGGGATGAAGACCCAGTACTTC. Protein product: CATSRDQGMKTQYF.

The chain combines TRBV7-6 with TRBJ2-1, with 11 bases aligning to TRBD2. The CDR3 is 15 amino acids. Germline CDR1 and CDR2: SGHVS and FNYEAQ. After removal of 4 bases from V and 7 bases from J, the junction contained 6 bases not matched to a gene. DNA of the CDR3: TGTGCCAGCAGCTCGGGACTAGCGGAGGGAAATGAGCAGTTCTTC. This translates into CASSSGLAEGNEQFF.